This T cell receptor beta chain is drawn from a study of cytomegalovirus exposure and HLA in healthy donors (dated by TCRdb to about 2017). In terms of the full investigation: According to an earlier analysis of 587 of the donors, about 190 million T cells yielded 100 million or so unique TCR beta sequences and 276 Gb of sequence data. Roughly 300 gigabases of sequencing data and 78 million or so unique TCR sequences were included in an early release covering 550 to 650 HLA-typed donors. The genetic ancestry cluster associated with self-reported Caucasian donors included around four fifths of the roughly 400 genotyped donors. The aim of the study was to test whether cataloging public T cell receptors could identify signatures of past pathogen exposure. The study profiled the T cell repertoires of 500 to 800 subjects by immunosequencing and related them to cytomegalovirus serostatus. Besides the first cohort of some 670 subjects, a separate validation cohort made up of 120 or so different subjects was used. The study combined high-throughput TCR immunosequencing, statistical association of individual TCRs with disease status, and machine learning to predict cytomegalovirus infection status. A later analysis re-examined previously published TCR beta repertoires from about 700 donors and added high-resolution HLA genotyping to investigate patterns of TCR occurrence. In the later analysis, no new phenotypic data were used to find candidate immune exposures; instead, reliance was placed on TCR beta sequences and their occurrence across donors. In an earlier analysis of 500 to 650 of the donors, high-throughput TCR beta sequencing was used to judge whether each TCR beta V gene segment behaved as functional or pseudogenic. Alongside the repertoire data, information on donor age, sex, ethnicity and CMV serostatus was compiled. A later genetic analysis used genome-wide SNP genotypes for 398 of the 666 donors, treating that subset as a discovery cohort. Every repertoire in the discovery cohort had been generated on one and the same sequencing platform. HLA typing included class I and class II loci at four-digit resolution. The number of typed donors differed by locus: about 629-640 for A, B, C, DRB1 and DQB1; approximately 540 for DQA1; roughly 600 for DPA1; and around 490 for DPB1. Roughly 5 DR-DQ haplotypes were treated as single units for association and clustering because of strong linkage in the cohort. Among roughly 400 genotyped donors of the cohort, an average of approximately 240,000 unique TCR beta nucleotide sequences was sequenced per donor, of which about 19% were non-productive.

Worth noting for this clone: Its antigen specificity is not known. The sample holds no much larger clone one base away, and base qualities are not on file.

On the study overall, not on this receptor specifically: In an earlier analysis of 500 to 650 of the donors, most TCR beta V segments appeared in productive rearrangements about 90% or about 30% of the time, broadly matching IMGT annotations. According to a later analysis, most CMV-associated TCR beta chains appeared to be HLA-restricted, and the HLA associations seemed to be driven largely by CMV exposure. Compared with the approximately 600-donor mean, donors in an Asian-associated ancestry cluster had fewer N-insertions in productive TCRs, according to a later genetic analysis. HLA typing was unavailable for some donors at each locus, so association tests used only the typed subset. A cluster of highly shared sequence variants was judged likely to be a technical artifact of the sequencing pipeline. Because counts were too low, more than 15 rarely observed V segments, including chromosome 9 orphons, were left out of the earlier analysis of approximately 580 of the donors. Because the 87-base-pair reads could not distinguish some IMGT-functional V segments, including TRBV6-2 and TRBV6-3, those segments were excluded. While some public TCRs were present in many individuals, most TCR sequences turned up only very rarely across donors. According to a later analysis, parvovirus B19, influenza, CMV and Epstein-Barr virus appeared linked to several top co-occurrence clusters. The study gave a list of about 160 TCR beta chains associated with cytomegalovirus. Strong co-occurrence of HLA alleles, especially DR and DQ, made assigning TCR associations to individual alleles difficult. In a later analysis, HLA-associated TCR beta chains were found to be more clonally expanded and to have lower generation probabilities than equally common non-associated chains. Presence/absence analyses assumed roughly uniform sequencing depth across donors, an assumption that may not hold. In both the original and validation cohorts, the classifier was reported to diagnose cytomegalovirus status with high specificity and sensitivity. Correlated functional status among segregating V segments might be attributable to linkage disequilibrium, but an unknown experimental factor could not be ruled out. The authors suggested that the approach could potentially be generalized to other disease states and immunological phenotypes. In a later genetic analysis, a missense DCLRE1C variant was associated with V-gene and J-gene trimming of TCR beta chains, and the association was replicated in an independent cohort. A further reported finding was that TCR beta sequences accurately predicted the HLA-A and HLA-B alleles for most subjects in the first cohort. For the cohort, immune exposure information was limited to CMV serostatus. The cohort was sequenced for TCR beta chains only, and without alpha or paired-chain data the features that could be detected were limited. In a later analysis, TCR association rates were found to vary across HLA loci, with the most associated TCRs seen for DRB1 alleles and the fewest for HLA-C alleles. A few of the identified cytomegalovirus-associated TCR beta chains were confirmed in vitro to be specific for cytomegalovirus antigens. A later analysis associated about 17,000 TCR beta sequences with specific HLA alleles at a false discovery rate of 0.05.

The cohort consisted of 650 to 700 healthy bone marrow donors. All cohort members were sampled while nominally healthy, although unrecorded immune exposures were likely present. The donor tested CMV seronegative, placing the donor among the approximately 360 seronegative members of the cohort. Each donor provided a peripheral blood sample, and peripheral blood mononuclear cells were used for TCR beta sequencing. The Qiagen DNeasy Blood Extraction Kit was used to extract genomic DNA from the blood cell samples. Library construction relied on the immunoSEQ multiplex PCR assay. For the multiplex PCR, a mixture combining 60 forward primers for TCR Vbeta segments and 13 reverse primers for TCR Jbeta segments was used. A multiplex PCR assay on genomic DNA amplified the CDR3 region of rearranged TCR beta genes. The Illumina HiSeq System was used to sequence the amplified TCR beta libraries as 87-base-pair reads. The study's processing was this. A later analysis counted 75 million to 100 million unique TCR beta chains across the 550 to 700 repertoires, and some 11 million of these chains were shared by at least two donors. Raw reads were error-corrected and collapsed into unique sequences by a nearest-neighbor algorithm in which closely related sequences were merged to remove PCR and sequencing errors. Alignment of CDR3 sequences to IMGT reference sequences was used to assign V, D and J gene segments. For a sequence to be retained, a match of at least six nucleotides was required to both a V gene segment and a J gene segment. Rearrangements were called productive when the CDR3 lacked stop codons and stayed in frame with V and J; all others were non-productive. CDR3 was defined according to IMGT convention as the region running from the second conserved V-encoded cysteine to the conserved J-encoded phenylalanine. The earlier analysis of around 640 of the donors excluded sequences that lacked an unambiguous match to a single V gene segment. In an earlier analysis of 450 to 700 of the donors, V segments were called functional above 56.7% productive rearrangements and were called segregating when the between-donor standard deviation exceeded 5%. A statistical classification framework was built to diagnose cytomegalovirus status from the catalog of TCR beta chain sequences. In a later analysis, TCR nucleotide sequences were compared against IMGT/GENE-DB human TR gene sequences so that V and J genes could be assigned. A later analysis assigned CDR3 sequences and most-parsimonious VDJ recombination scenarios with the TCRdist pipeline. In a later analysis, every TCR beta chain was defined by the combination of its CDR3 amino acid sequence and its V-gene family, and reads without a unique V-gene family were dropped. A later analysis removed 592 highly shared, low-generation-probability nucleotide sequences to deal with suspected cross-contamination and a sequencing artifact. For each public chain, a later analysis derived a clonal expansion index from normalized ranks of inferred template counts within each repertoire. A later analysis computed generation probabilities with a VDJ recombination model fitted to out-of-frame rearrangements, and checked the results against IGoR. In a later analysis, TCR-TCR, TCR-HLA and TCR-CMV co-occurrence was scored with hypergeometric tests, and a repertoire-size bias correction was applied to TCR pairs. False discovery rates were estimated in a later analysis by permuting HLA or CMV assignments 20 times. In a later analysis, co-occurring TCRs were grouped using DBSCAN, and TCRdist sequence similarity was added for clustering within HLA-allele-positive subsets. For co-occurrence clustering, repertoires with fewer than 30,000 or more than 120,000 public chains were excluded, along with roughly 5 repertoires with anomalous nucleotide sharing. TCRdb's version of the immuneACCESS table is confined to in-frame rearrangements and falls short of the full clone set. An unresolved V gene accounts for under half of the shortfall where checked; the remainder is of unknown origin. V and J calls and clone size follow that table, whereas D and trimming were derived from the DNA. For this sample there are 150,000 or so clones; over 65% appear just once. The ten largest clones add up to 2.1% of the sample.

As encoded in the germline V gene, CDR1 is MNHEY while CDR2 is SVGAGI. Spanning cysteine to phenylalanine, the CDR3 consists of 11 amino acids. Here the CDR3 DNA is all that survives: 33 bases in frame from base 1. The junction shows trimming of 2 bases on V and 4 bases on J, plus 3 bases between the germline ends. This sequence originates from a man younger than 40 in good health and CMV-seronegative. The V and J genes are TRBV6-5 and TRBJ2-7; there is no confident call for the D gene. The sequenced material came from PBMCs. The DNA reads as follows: TGTGCCAGCAGTTACCAATACGAGCAGTACTTC. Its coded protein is CASSYQYEQYF.